A selection of T cell receptor beta chains follows, all from one sample in a study of Graves' ophthalmopathy and Graves' hyperthyroidism. Each CDR3 protein gets one entry after TCRdb re-called the multiplex PCR reads with MiXCR. The table has around 1,000,000 distinct CDR3 sequences, around a third seen once; the top ten hold around 10%. The material sequenced was peripheral blood or thyroid tissue (not recorded which). The receptors were sampled from an adult man with Graves' hyperthyroidism. The CDR3 runs from the conserved cysteine through the conserved F or W. Fields, in order: V gene, D gene, clone size, J gene, CDR3 DNA, CDR3 protein. The D gene is left open where the match is weak. Rows may omit the clone size; those that give it use once, few, many or a size class.

>TRBV12-3/TRBV12-4|TRBD1|few|TRBJ2-5
TGTGCCAGCAGCAGCTCCGGGACAGCAGAGACCCAGTACTTC
CASSSSGTAETQYF
>TRBV2|-|few|TRBJ2-5
TGTGCCAGCAGTTTGCCCCCGACAGAAACCGGCCAAGAGACCCAGTACTTC
CASSLPPTETGQETQYF
>TRBV29-1|TRBD2|-|TRBJ2-5
TGCAGCGTTGGACCTGGACTAGCGTTCCAAGAGACCCAGTACTTC
CSVGPGLAFQETQYF
>TRBV25-1|-|-|TRBJ1-2
TGTGCCAACAGTGCGGGAACTAACTATGGCTACACCTTC
CANSAGTNYGYTF
>TRBV7-2|TRBD2|-|TRBJ2-7
TGTGCCAGCTCACAGCGGGAGGGCTCCTACGAGCAGTACTTC
CASSQREGSYEQYF
>TRBV30|-|once|TRBJ1-5
TGTGCCTGGAGTGGAATGGGGCGGCCCCAGCATTTT
CAWSGMGRPQHF
>TRBV20-1|-|-|TRBJ1-6
TGCAGTGCTAGAGGTGGGGGGTATTCACCCCTCCACTTT
CSARGGGYSPLHF
>TRBV5-1|TRBD1|many|TRBJ2-7
TGCGCCAGCAGCTACGGGACAGCCTACGAGCAGTACTTC
CASSYGTAYEQYF
>TRBV7-2|TRBD2|-|TRBJ2-5
TGTGCCAGCAGCTCCCCCTTTGGGACTACTACGATAAAAGAGACCCAGTACTTC
CASSSPFGTTTIKETQYF
>TRBV3-1|-|-|TRBJ2-7
TGTGCCAGCAGCCAACCCCTCGCACCGGGACGGGAGAACTACGAGCAGTACTTC
CASSQPLAPGRENYEQYF
>TRBV2|-|-|TRBJ1-1
TGTGCCAGCAGTGCCGGCGCCGAAGCTTTCTTT
CASSAGAEAFF
>TRBV6-5|TRBD1|few|TRBJ1-2
TGTGCCAGCAGTTACCAAGGGGGACAGGCGCGTGGCTACACCTTC
CASSYQGGQARGYTF
>TRBV15|-|many|TRBJ2-7
TGTGCCACCAGCAGCGCTTTTGGGGGGTCCTACGAGCAGTACTTC
CATSSAFGGSYEQYF
>TRBV5-5|-|many|TRBJ2-2
TGTGCCAGCAGCTTGGATTGGACACCGAACACCGGGGAGCTGTTTTTT
CASSLDWTPNTGELFF
>TRBV10-3|-|-|TRBJ1-1
TGTGCCATCATGGATAGCATGAACACTGGAGCTTTCTTT
CAIMDSMNTGAFF